Following are 11 T cell receptor beta chains from one sample sequenced in a study of CD8+ T cells in alopecia areata. Isolated RNA was reverse transcribed into cDNA used as the sequencing template. Profiling relied on immunoSEQ multiplex PCR, and the TCRdb table lists in-frame clones only, not all of them. Among some 150,000 clones listed, roughly 64% were seen once. The starting material was CD4+ T cells sorted from blood, obtained at week 0. The receptors were sampled from a human donor with alopecia areata.

The V and J genes are TRBV30 and TRBJ2-5; a weak D match, TRBD2 (6 bases). Trimming took off 0 bases at V and 4 bases at J, with 12 bases between the two ends. Germline CDR1 is GTSNPN and CDR2 is SVGIG (reference sequence). The CDR3 consists of 14 residues. CDR3 in amino acids: CAWSVGGLRETQYF. The CDR3 nucleotides are TGTGCCTGGAGTGTTGGGGGGTTAAGAGAGACCCAGTACTTC. Full variable domain (outside the CDR3, taken from reference TRBV30 and TRBJ2-5): SQTIHQWPATLVQPVGSPLSLECTVEGTSNPNLYWYRQAAGRGLQLLFYSVGIGQISSEVPQNLSASRPQDRQFILSSKKLLLSDSGFYLCAWSVGGLRETQYFGPGTRLLVL.

In this sample, this clone turned up a few times. The chain combines TRBV2 with TRBJ1-1; D unresolved. The CDR3 covers 13 residues. The V gene lost 5 bases and the J gene lost 1 base, with 8 bases spanning the gap. The V gene's germline CDR1 is SNHLY and CDR2 FYNNEI. The CDR3 bases are TGTGCCAGCAGTACTTACACGAACACTGAAGCTTTCTTT. It yields the protein CASSTYTNTEAFF.

In this sample, this clone turned up a few times. The chain uses TRBV6-5 and TRBJ1-3, with no clear D. Germline V gene data show CDR1 as MNHEY and CDR2 as SVGAGI. The CDR3 extends over 14 amino acids. Deletions cut 11 bases from V and 0 bases from J, with 14 bases between. CDR3 protein: CAVQEGRSGNTIYF. The CDR3 nucleotides read TGTGCCGTACAAGAGGGTCGCTCTGGAAACACCATATATTTT.

The chain recombines TRBV5-1 with TRBJ2-2; 8 bases map to TRBD1. J lost 3 bases, V lost 1 base, and 2 bases had no gene match. Germline V gene sequence: CDR1 SGHRS, CDR2 YFSETQ. This CDR3 contains 15 residues. The DNA of the CDR3 is TGCGCCAGCAGCTTGAGGGGACAGGACACCGGGGAGCTGTTTTTT. Translation gives CASSLRGQDTGELFF.

This clone was seen more than once but under ten times. The CDR3 is CASSDGAGSTGYEQYF. Written as DNA, the CDR3 is TGTGCCAGCAGCGACGGGGCGGGGAGCACTGGGTACGAGCAGTACTTC. This rearrangement joins TRBV7-9 to TRBJ2-7; possibly TRBD2 for D (6 bases). The CDR3 length is 16 residues. The V gene lost 5 bases and the J gene lost 4 bases, with 21 bases spanning the gap. Germline loops: CDR1 SEHNR, CDR2 FQNEAQ (reference sequence). The entire variable domain, with the rest obtained from reference TRBV7-9 and TRBJ2-7, is as follows: DTGVSQNPRHKITKRGQNVTFRCDPISEHNRLYWYRQTLGQGPEFLTYFQNEAQLEKSRLLSDRFSAERPKGSFSTLEIQRTEQGDSAMYLCASSDGAGSTGYEQYFGPGTRLTVT.

The rearrangement joins TRBV20-1 to TRBJ2-7; 8 positions agree with TRBD1. Germline V gene lookup returns CDR1 DFQATT and CDR2 SNEGSKA (reference sequence). Trimming cost V 6 bases and J 10 bases; bases outside gene matches: 8. This CDR3 has 11 amino acids. For the CDR3, the DNA is TGCAGTGCAAAGACAGGGGAACGTCAGTACTTC. This encodes CSAKTGERQYF.

The chain joins TRBV30 to TRBJ1-4; 7 positions agree with TRBD1. Germline V gene data show CDR1 as GTSNPN and CDR2 as SVGIG (reference sequence). The CDR3 has 12 residues. V lost 4 bases, J lost 7 bases, and 3 bases stayed unmatched. As DNA, the CDR3 is TGTGCCTGGACAAGGGGGCCTGAAAAACTGTTTTTT. Protein: CAWTRGPEKLFF.

This sequence joins TRBV18 and TRBJ1-5; 7 nucleotides align to TRBD1. The V and J ends lost 2 bases and 4 bases, in that order; junction bases with no gene match: 2. In germline, CDR1 is KGHSH, CDR2 LQKENI. The CDR3 length is 14 residues. DNA of the CDR3: TGTGCCAGCTCACCAGCACAGGGGAATCAGCCCCAGCATTTT. Amino acids: CASSPAQGNQPQHF.

This clone was seen a handful of times. The DNA of the CDR3 is TGCGCCAGCAGCCCATTTCGGGGCACAGATACGCAGTATTTT. This gives the protein CASSPFRGTDTQYF. The chain uses TRBV4-1 and TRBJ2-3, with D uncertain. V lost 4 bases, J lost 1 base, and 9 bases lay in between. Germline lookup yields CDR1 MGHRA and CDR2 YSYEKL. CDR3 length equals 14 residues.

The V call is TRBV10-2, the J call TRBJ2-1; TRBD2 matches 10 bases. Unmatched junction bases numbered 5, after V lost 5 bases and J lost 10 bases. Germline lookup yields CDR1 WSHSY and CDR2 SAAADI. The CDR3 loop spans 13 amino acids. In nucleotides, the CDR3 is TGCGCCAGCAGTAAACTAGCGGGGTACGAGCAGTTCTTC. Its protein is CASSKLAGYEQFF.

This chain joins TRBV2 and TRBJ1-1, with D possibly TRBD1 on 5 matching bases. CDR1 is SNHLY and CDR2 is FYNNEI in the germline V gene. The CDR3 spans 13 residues. V dropped 7 bases and J dropped 3 bases, with 12 bases sitting between them. The CDR3 DNA is TGTGCCAGCACGAGCCAGGGAGACACTGAAGCTTTCTTT. This sequence encodes CASTSQGDTEAFF.